The TCR beta chain under discussion was sequenced for a study of glioma-infiltrating T cells. Study-wide results and limits: Gliomas, especially low-grade, showed above-expected tissue-blood divergence; non-neoplastic patients showed below. Only very few CDR3 sequences appeared in both tissue and blood.

Amplification of TCR alpha and beta CDR3 regions from RNA used iRepertoire nested multiplex PCR. For one-step reverse transcription and amplification, about 90-400 ng of tissue mRNA or PBMC total RNA was used. MiXCR was run by TCRdb on the multiplex PCR reads, yielding one entry per CDR3 protein. The sample comprises 95,000 to 110,000 distinct CDR3 sequences, 25% to 30% of which are singletons, and 44% rests with the top ten. This clonotype has a count of ten or more. Its antigen remains unknown. The sample consisted of glioma tissue, nonneoplastic brain tissue, or PBMCs (not recorded which). The receptor comes from a human donor with low-grade glioma or glioblastoma, undergoing nonglioma brain surgery, or in good health (not recorded which).

Here the CDR3 DNA reads TGTGCCAGCAGTTTACACCAGGGGGACTATGGCTACACCTTC. It encodes CASSLHQGDYGYTF. This chain connects TRBV27 to TRBJ1-2; 7 bases are a match to TRBD1. Germline lookup yields CDR1 MNHEY and CDR2 SMNVEV (reference sequence). This CDR3 has 14 amino acids. The ends lost 2 bases at V and 3 bases at J; junction bases unmatched: 3.